These 9 T cell receptor beta chains originate from one sample sequenced in a study of blood T cell repertoires in COVID-19 (dated by TCRdb to the early 2020s). Library method: the immunoSEQ multiplex PCR assay. Entries here come from immuneACCESS through TCRdb and include only in-frame sequences with V and J called. Some clones fail to appear in such tables; in the studies checked, an unresolved V gene covers under half of the shortfall, and the cause of the remainder is unknown. The sample table lists about 300,000 clones, around 89% of them with a count of one. Together, the top ten hold about 7% of the sample. Input material: peripheral blood. These receptor sequences come from a woman younger than 45 who had recovered from COVID-19.

This chain links TRBV19 with TRBJ1-4; possibly TRBD1 for D (5 bases). The CDR3 sequence is 15 residues long. CDR1 is LNHDA, CDR2 SQIVND, per germline (reference sequence). The V end was cut by 4 bases, the J end by 5 bases, with 14 bases between. In DNA, the CDR3 is TGTGCCAGTAGTAGTTATGGCAGGGAAAATGAAAAACTGTTTTTT. This encodes CASSSYGRENEKLFF.

The gene calls are TRBV7-3 and TRBJ2-2, with TRBD1 matching over 8 bases. CDR1 is SGHTA and CDR2 is FQGTGA in the germline V gene. The CDR3 has 18 residues. V shed 0 bases and J 4 bases; nucleotides not matched to a gene: 10. The chain's CDR3 is CASSLTPSGTGVTGELFF. CDR3 coding DNA: TGTGCCAGCAGCTTAACCCCATCCGGGACAGGCGTCACCGGGGAGCTGTTTTTT.

This sequence joins TRBV19 and TRBJ2-2; 8 bases line up with TRBD1. The germline V gene has CDR1 LNHDA and CDR2 SQIVND (reference sequence). This CDR3 is built from 14 residues. V shed 4 bases and J 7 bases; nucleotides not matched to a gene: 5. The CDR3 DNA reads TGTGCCAGTAGTACCCAGGGGGCGGGCGGGGAGCTGTTTTTT. Amino acids: CASSTQGAGGELFF.

V is TRBV3-1 (or the pseudogene TRBV3-2) and J is TRBJ1-2; no firm D call. The CDR3 has 13 amino acids. The germline V and J ends were trimmed by 7 bases and 2 bases, with 11 bases remaining between them. CDR1 is LGHDT, CDR2 YNNKEL, per germline (reference sequence). The CDR3: CASTPRQNYGYTF. The CDR3 DNA follows: TGTGCCAGCACCCCCAGGCAAAACTATGGCTACACCTTC.

The chain joins TRBV6-5 to TRBJ2-5; D remains unclear. This CDR3 is built from 15 residues. Germline V gene sequence: CDR1 MNHEY, CDR2 SVGAGI. V shed 6 bases and J shed 1 base, with 15 bases lying between them. The CDR3 nucleotides read TGTGCCAGCAGGAACCCAGGAACAACCCAAGAGACCCAGTACTTC. This gives the protein CASRNPGTTQETQYF.

The chain couples TRBV11-2 to TRBJ2-7; 7 nucleotides line up with TRBD1. Germline CDR1 and CDR2: SGHAT and FQNNGV. V lost 5 bases, J lost 4 bases, and 11 bases stayed unmatched. The CDR3 has 15 residues. This CDR3 reads CASSVIPGTVYEQYF. CDR3 nucleotide sequence: TGTGCCAGCAGCGTCATCCCCGGGACAGTATACGAGCAGTACTTC.

This clone has a single count. The chain is built from TRBV19 and TRBJ2-2, with D uncertain. This CDR3 is 14 amino acids long. Germline CDR1 and CDR2: LNHDA and SQIVND (reference sequence). Trimming took off 7 bases at V and 2 bases at J, with 11 bases between the two ends. The CDR3 spells CASKWATNTGELFF. The DNA for the CDR3 is TGTGCCAGTAAGTGGGCCACAAACACCGGGGAGCTGTTTTTT.

The gene calls are TRBV7-6 and TRBJ2-1; 7 nucleotides match TRBD1. Looked up from germline, CDR1 is SGHVS and CDR2 is FNYEAQ. The CDR3 sequence is 16 residues long. V lost 0 bases and J lost 8; bases outside the gene matches: 10. CDR3 sequence (DNA): TGTGCCAGCAGCTTAGCGTGGAGACAGGGTCCCGATGAGCAGTTCTTC. Amino acids: CASSLAWRQGPDEQFF.

V is TRBV19 and J is TRBJ2-2; tentative D call: TRBD1 (6 bases). The CDR3 extends over 14 amino acids. Germline assignment: CDR1 LNHDA and CDR2 SQIVND (reference sequence). Trimming took off 6 bases at V and 9 bases at J, with 17 bases between the two ends. Written as DNA, the CDR3 is TGTGCCAGTAGCAGGGAGAGGGGGAAGCGGGAGCTGTTTTTT. This codes for CASSRERGKRELFF.